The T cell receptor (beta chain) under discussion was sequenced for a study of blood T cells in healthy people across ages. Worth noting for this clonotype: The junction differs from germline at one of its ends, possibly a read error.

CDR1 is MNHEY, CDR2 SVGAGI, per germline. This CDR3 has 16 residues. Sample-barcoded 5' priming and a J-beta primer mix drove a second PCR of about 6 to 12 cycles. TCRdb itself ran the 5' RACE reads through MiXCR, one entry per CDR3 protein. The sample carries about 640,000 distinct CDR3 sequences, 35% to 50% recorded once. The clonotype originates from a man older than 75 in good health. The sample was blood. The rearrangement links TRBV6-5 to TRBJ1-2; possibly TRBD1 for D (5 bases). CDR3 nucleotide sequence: TGTGCCAGCAGTTACTCGGGGCCAGGCCTTTACGATGGCTGCACCTTC. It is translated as CASSYSGPGLYDGCTF.